The 30 T cell receptor beta chains presented below share a single source sample, sequenced in a study of blood T cells in healthy people across ages. Primed by a sample-barcoded 5' primer and a J-beta primer mix, a second PCR proceeded for roughly 7 to 11 cycles. From the 5' RACE reads, TCRdb called clonotypes with MiXCR, one entry per CDR3 protein. The sample holds under 2,000,000 distinct CDR3 sequences, roughly 50% seen once. The sample consisted of blood. The receptor set was obtained from a woman in her thirties or forties in good health.

Here the CDR3 reads CSAREGSGAQHEQFF. Written as DNA, the CDR3 is TGCAGTGCTAGAGAGGGAAGCGGGGCCCAGCATGAGCAGTTCTTC. This sequence joins TRBV20-1 and TRBJ2-1; TRBD2 matches at 7 bases. The CDR3 has 15 amino acids. The ends lost 0 bases at V and 8 bases at J; junction bases unmatched: 10. CDR1 is DFQATT, CDR2 SNEGSKA, per germline (reference sequence).

J is TRBJ1-2 and V is TRBV25-1; tentative D call: TRBD1 (5 bases). The CDR3 covers 13 residues. CDR1 is MGHDK and CDR2 is SYGVNS in the germline V gene. V was pared by 8 bases and J by 8 bases, with 18 bases between. The CDR3 protein is CASSLGGTMGYTF. Here the CDR3 DNA reads TGTGCCAGCTCTCTGGGGGGGACTATGGGCTACACCTTC.

This clonotype was observed a handful of times. The chain couples TRBV27 to TRBJ2-7, with D perhaps TRBD1 (5 bases). This CDR3 has 14 amino acids. With 5 bases removed from V and 0 bases from J, the gap between germline ends came to 11 bases. Germline V gene data show CDR1 as MNHEY and CDR2 as SMNVEV (reference sequence). The DNA of the CDR3 is TGTGCCAGCAGTCCTCAGACAGCCTCCTACGAGCAGTACTTC. It encodes CASSPQTASYEQYF.

This clonotype was detected only a few times. The chain recombines TRBV4-3 with TRBJ1-1; possibly TRBD1 for D (5 bases). Looked up from germline, CDR1 is LGHNA and CDR2 is YSLEER. The CDR3 covers 15 residues. V was trimmed by 4 bases and J by 0 bases, leaving 12 bases between them. CDR3: CASSPGRGMNTEAFF. The CDR3 DNA reads TGCGCCAGCAGCCCAGGGAGGGGAATGAACACTGAAGCTTTCTTT.

CDR3 DNA sequence: TGTGCCAGCCGACGTGGGGATAGCAATCAGCCCCAGCATTTT. This encodes CASRRGDSNQPQHF. The genes are TRBV27 and TRBJ1-5; D is unresolved. The CDR3 contains 14 residues. From germline, CDR1 is MNHEY and CDR2 SMNVEV (reference sequence). With 8 bases removed from V and 0 bases from J, the gap between germline ends came to 11 bases.

The genes are TRBV3-1 and TRBJ1-6; D is ambiguous. This CDR3 spans 14 amino acids. With 4 bases removed from V and 9 bases from J, the gap between germline ends came to 13 bases. Germline V gene lookup returns CDR1 LGHDT and CDR2 YNNKEL (reference sequence). CDR3 sequence: CASSRGGLVSPLHF. The CDR3 region has the DNA TGTGCCAGCAGCCGAGGAGGGCTCGTTTCACCCCTCCACTTT.

The J gene is TRBJ1-6, the V gene TRBV20-1; no clear D. V lost 4 bases and J 8 bases, leaving 15 bases between the germline ends. The V gene's germline CDR1 is DFQATT and CDR2 SNEGSKA (reference sequence). The CDR3 runs 14 residues. The CDR3 DNA sequence: TGCAGTGCTACCGGCGGGTTTCGGGATTCACCCCTCCACTTT. Amino acid sequence: CSATGGFRDSPLHF.

This chain uses TRBV7-8 with TRBJ2-5, with unresolved D. The DNA end favors TRBJ2-7, so the J call may be wrong. CDR1 is SGHVS and CDR2 is FQNEAQ in the germline V gene. This CDR3 is 13 amino acids long. Written as DNA, the CDR3 is TGTGCCAGCAGCCCCATGGCTCCCTACGAGCAGTACTTC. This encodes CASSPMAPYEQYF.

This clonotype occurred once. This chain connects TRBV7-6 to TRBJ2-1; tentative D call: TRBD2 (5 bases). V was clipped by 5 bases and J by 4 bases, with 12 bases between them. The germline CDR1 and CDR2 sequences are SGHVS and FNYEAQ. The CDR3 runs 14 residues. CDR3 DNA: TGTGCCAGCAGCGCGGAGGACGGATACAATGAGCAGTTCTTC. It encodes CASSAEDGYNEQFF.

The chain joins TRBV20-1 to TRBJ1-2, with a weak D call TRBD1 (5 bases). The ends were cut back, 0 bases at V and 0 bases at J, with 11 bases in the middle. The CDR3 length is 15 residues. The germline V gene encodes CDR1 DFQATT and CDR2 SNEGSKA (reference sequence). The DNA of the CDR3 is TGCAGTGCTAGAGATAGTCAGGGACCTAACTATGGCTACACCTTC. Translated: CSARDSQGPNYGYTF.

The chain carries TRBV5-1 and TRBJ2-1, with D maybe TRBD1 (6 bases). This CDR3 is 16 amino acids long. Per germline, CDR1 SGHRS and CDR2 YFSETQ. V was clipped by 4 bases and J by 9 bases, with 23 bases between them. The CDR3 spells CASSRDGTPRSVEQFF. CDR3 in DNA: TGCGCCAGCAGCCGCGACGGGACACCTCGGTCAGTTGAGCAGTTCTTC. Full variable domain (rest looked up from reference TRBV5-1 and TRBJ2-1): KAGVTQTPRYLIKTRGQQVTLSCSPISGHRSVSWYQQTPGQGLQFLFEYFSETQRNKGNFPGRFSGRQFSNSRSEMNVSTLELGDSALYLCASSRDGTPRSVEQFFGPGTRLTVL.

This chain links TRBV29-1 with TRBJ2-3, with 9 bases that match TRBD1. Germline lookup yields CDR1 SQVTM and CDR2 ANQGSEA. The CDR3 contains 14 residues. The V gene end was trimmed by 7 bases and the J gene end by 6 bases; junction bases not matched to a gene: 11. The CDR3 DNA follows: TGCAGCGCTTGGGACAGGGAGATATCCGATACGCAGTATTTT. It specifies CSAWDREISDTQYF.

J is TRBJ2-4 and V is TRBV4-3, with D possibly matching TRBD2 (5 bases). The J call is in doubt because the DNA end fits TRBJ2-7 better. The CDR3 consists of 15 residues. The germline gives CDR1 LGHNA, CDR2 YSLEER. The CDR3 region has the DNA TGCGCCAGCAGCCAAGGGCAGGAGGCCCACTACGAGCAGTACTTC. It translates to CASSQGQEAHYEQYF.

This sequence joins TRBV28 and TRBJ1-4; D may be TRBD1 (6 bases). This CDR3 has 15 amino acids. Germline V gene data show CDR1 as MDHEN and CDR2 as SYDVKM. V lost 1 base to trimming and J lost 6 bases, with 12 bases between them. CDR3 coding DNA: TGTGCCAGCAGTTTATTGGGGGGGCGCGATGAAAAACTGTTTTTT. Protein sequence: CASSLLGGRDEKLFF.

V gene TRBV11-2 combines with J gene TRBJ2-6; D gene ambiguous. V gave up 2 bases and J gave up 1 base, with 18 bases separating them. This CDR3 is built from 19 residues. The germline CDR1 and CDR2 sequences are SGHAT and FQNNGV. The CDR3 DNA is TGTGCCAGCAGCTTAAATTTGGAAGTGTTGAGGTCTGGGGCCAACGTCCTGACTTTC. This gives the protein CASSLNLEVLRSGANVLTF.

The gene calls are TRBV29-1 and TRBJ1-2; TRBD1 matches at 9 bases. CDR3 length equals 14 residues. The V gene's germline CDR1 is SQVTM and CDR2 ANQGSEA. Germline trimming cut 5 bases from V and 6 bases from J; bases unmatched to any gene: 10. CDR3 sequence reads: CSVTMPGQGDGYTF. The CDR3 region has the DNA TGCAGCGTTACGATGCCGGGACAGGGAGATGGCTACACCTTC.

This clonotype was counted only a few times. The rearrangement uses TRBV7-2 and TRBJ2-3, with D uncertain. CDR1 SGHTA and CDR2 FQGNSA come from the germline V gene. V lost 5 bases to trimming and J lost 3 bases, with 12 bases between them. CDR3 length equals 14 residues. CDR3 protein: CASSPMPATDTQYF. DNA for the CDR3: TGTGCCAGCAGCCCCATGCCGGCGACAGATACGCAGTATTTT.

The chain employs TRBV9 and TRBJ2-1; 8 bases fit TRBD2. The CDR3 runs 13 residues. Germline CDR1 and CDR2: SGDLS and YYNGEE. J was trimmed by 9 bases and V by 0 bases; bases with no gene match: 2. The CDR3 bases are TGTGCCAGCAGCGTAGGGAGCGGGGGTGAGCAGTTCTTC. Its protein product is CASSVGSGGEQFF.

CDR3 nucleotides: TGCAGTGCTAGAGATTGGGGGATACCGCACAGTGAGCAGTTCTTC. The encoded protein is CSARDWGIPHSEQFF. The genes are TRBV20-1 and TRBJ2-1; D tentatively reads TRBD1 or TRBD2 (5 bases each). CDR3 length equals 15 residues. Germline values: CDR1 DFQATT, CDR2 SNEGSKA (reference sequence). Trimming left V 0 bases short and J 9 bases short, with 18 bases between.

This chain joins TRBV7-2 and TRBJ2-1, with D possibly TRBD2 on 5 matching bases. The J call may be in error: the DNA end matches TRBJ2-7 better. Germline V gene lookup returns CDR1 SGHTA and CDR2 FQGNSA. The CDR3 length is 14 residues. The CDR3 nucleotides are TGTGCCAGCAGCGGGAGCCGCGCCACCAATGAGCAGTACTTC. Residues: CASSGSRATNEQYF.

The gene calls are TRBV4-3 and TRBJ2-4, with unresolved D. The CDR3 loop spans 16 amino acids. V lost 0 bases, J lost 0 bases, and 9 bases lay in between. Germline V gene data show CDR1 as LGHNA and CDR2 as YSLEER. The CDR3 DNA is TGCGCCAGCAGCCAAGAATTTTCGGGAGCCAAAAACATTCAGTACTTC. Translated, it gives CASSQEFSGAKNIQYF.

This chain links TRBV4-1 with TRBJ2-1, with D possibly TRBD2 on 7 matching bases. This CDR3 is 16 amino acids long. V was shortened by 4 bases and J by 7 bases, with 20 bases between the two germline ends. Germline values: CDR1 MGHRA, CDR2 YSYEKL. The CDR3 bases are TGCGCCAGCAGCCTGGCCGAGGGGGGGGGCATGAATGAGCAGTTCTTC. It yields the protein CASSLAEGGGMNEQFF.

This clonotype was counted many times. The chain combines TRBV6-2 or TRBV6-3 with TRBJ2-5; D remains unclear. Germline V gene lookup returns CDR1 MNHEY and CDR2 SVGEGT. Trimming shortened V by 8 bases and J by 5 bases, and 6 bases separated the two germline ends. The CDR3 has 10 amino acids. In DNA, the CDR3 is TGTGCCAGCGGGTGGGAGACCCAGTACTTC. It encodes CASGWETQYF.

The V gene is TRBV10-3, the J gene TRBJ2-7; weak D call: TRBD2 (6 bases). CDR3 length: 15 residues. From germline, CDR1 is ENHRY and CDR2 SYGVKD. V was trimmed by 8 bases and J by 7 bases, leaving 24 bases between them. The CDR3 reads CAIGGGNGAYNEQYF. The CDR3 DNA is TGTGCCATCGGGGGAGGCAACGGAGCCTACAATGAGCAGTACTTC.

CDR3 region: CASSLAVGGANVLTF. The CDR3, as DNA: TGTGCCAGCAGCTTAGCCGTCGGTGGGGCCAACGTCCTGACTTTC. The V and J genes are TRBV7-9 and TRBJ2-6, with unresolved D. Per germline, CDR1 SEHNR and CDR2 FQNEAQ (reference sequence). The CDR3 length is 15 residues. V was cut by 0 bases and J by 3 bases, with 6 bases left in between.

J is TRBJ2-7 and V is TRBV28; the match to TRBD1 covers 7 bases. The CDR3 spans 12 residues. CDR1 and CDR2 from the germline V gene are MDHEN and SYDVKM. CDR3 region: CVSTGSSYEQYF. The CDR3 coding sequence is TGTGTATCGACAGGGAGCTCCTACGAGCAGTACTTC.

V usage is TRBV5-4 and J usage is TRBJ2-1; 10 nucleotides match TRBD2. The CDR3 is made up of 17 amino acids. Trimming cost V 3 bases and J 3 bases; bases outside gene matches: 9. Per germline, CDR1 SGHNT and CDR2 YYREEE (reference sequence). CDR3 DNA: TGTGCCAGCAGCTCAAAAAGCGGGGGGGCTATCTACAATGAGCAGTTCTTC. Translated, it gives CASSSKSGGAIYNEQFF.

The V gene is TRBV6-5, the J gene TRBJ2-7, with 12 bases lining up with TRBD2. The CDR3 sequence is 16 residues long. The V gene end was trimmed by 0 bases and the J gene end by 2 bases; junction bases not matched to a gene: 2. Looked up from germline, CDR1 is MNHEY and CDR2 is SVGAGI. DNA of the CDR3: TGTGCCAGCAGTTACTCGGGACTAGCGGGTCCCTACGAGCAGTACTTC. It encodes CASSYSGLAGPYEQYF.

This clonotype was detected a few times. This chain uses TRBV13 with TRBJ2-5; D unclear. This CDR3 is built from 14 residues. CDR1 is PRHDT and CDR2 is FYEKMQ in the germline V gene (reference sequence). Trimming shortened V by 5 bases and J by 2 bases, and 12 bases separated the two germline ends. This CDR3 reads CASSQRTDQETQYF. CDR3 DNA sequence: TGTGCCAGCAGCCAACGGACGGATCAAGAGACCCAGTACTTC.

Only one count was recorded for this clonotype. The CDR3 spells CASSGGQGRSNEQYF. The CDR3 DNA reads as TGTGCCAGCAGTGGGGGACAGGGACGTTCGAATGAGCAGTACTTC. V is TRBV6-1 and J is TRBJ2-5; 9 bases map to TRBD1. Germline assignment: CDR1 MNHNS and CDR2 SASEGT. The CDR3 consists of 15 residues. After removal of 4 bases from V and 11 bases from J, the junction contained 14 bases not matched to a gene.